The source of this T cell receptor beta chain is a study of blood T cell repertoires in COVID-19. Study-wide background: The origin of the acute and convalescent COVID-19 samples was the United States, Italy and Spain. T cells, B-cell-depleted T cells, or PBMCs provided the cDNA or gDNA that served as material.

Only one count was recorded for this clone. Trimming left V 2 bases short and J 1 base short, with 6 bases between. Germline V gene data show CDR1 as SNHLY and CDR2 as FYNNEI. The CDR3 sequence is 14 residues long. In the study's own analysis: The assay estimated nucleated cells by amplifying reference gene primers. Sequencing was performed with immunoSEQ multiplex PCR; in TCRdb, only in-frame clones are kept and a portion is missing. D and trimming come from the DNA, and the V and J calls and clone size come from that table. The repertoire holds about 140,000 clones, roughly 78% seen once, with 5% to 7% in the top ten.

The chain has TRBV2 and TRBJ1-5, with TRBD1 as a possible D gene (5 bases). Sequencing used PBMCs or T cells enriched from blood (not recorded which). This receptor was identified in a woman in her 50s who had recovered from COVID-19. This chain's CDR3 is CASSERTSNQPQHF. CDR3 DNA sequence: TGTGCCAGCAGTGAACGGACAAGCAATCAGCCCCAGCATTTT.